This record looks at one TCR beta chain sequence and its context. The sample belongs to a study of blood T cell repertoires in COVID-19. Study as a whole: Donors in the United States, Italy and Spain gave samples during acute or convalescent COVID-19. T cells, B-cell-depleted T cells, or PBMCs provided the cDNA or gDNA that served as material.

Study processing details: Reference gene primer amplification yielded estimated nucleated cell counts. Assay: immunoSEQ multiplex PCR; the TCRdb copy retains only in-frame clones and omits some. That table gives V, J and clone size, and the DNA gave D and trimming. The sample records more than 150,000 clones, 80% to 90% being singletons. The length of the CDR3 is 14 residues. Per the germline V gene, CDR1 is KGHSH and CDR2 is LQKENI. J gave up 5 bases and V 4 bases, and 5 bases lay outside the gene matches. The receptor's source is an older man with active or convalescent COVID-19. The V and J genes are TRBV18 and TRBJ1-5; TRBD1 agrees at 7 bases. Sequenced input: peripheral blood. The CDR3 loop reads CASSQETGYQPQHF. The CDR3 DNA reads as TGTGCCAGCTCACAGGAGACAGGGTATCAGCCCCAGCATTTT.